The TCR beta chain described here comes from a study of blood T cell repertoires in COVID-19. Overall study: PBMCs, B-cell-depleted T cells, or T cells were the source of the cDNA or gDNA that made up the material.

V was trimmed by 7 bases and J by 8 bases, leaving 17 bases between them. Germline values: CDR1 SGHAT, CDR2 FQNNGV. The CDR3 loop spans 14 amino acids. The protocol was immunoSEQ multiplex PCR, while the TCRdb copy is restricted to in-frame clones and leaves out a portion. This table has some 40,000 clones, over 80% appearing once. This receptor was obtained from a woman aged 25 to 39 in a cohort sampled during active COVID-19. V gene TRBV11-2 combines with J gene TRBJ1-4, with D possibly being TRBD1 (5 bases). Input material: peripheral blood. The CDR3 DNA is TGTGCCAGCACCGGGGGAGGGATTAGGGAAAAACTGTTTTTT. Translation: CASTGGGIREKLFF.